These 4 T cell receptor beta chains were sequenced from one sample in a study of blood T cell repertoires in COVID-19. Only in-frame clones appear in the TCRdb table, and some are missing; sequencing was by immunoSEQ multiplex PCR. The repertoire holds about 430,000 clones, with roughly 88% as singletons. Sequencing was performed on PBMCs or T cells enriched from blood (not recorded which). The receptors were gathered from a woman aged 18-29 years who had been exposed to COVID-19.

The rearrangement joins TRBV18 to TRBJ2-3; a weak D match, TRBD1 (6 bases). V lost 3 bases and J lost 2, with 15 bases in between. Germline CDR1 reads KGHSH; CDR2 reads LQKENI. The CDR3 loop spans 16 amino acids. The CDR3 loop is CASSPQGSGATDTQYF. The CDR3 DNA sequence: TGTGCCAGCTCACCCCAGGGGAGCGGAGCCACAGATACGCAGTATTTT.

The chain employs TRBV10-3 and TRBJ2-7; the match to TRBD1 covers 9 bases. V gave up 3 bases and J gave up 0 bases; unmatched junction bases: 6. The germline CDR1 and CDR2 sequences are ENHRY and SYGVKD. The CDR3 is 16 residues long. Here the CDR3 reads CAISDPGTGRSYEQYF. The CDR3 region has the DNA TGTGCCATCAGTGACCCTGGGACAGGGCGCTCCTACGAGCAGTACTTC.

V and J are TRBV4-2 and TRBJ1-5; 12 nucleotides line up with TRBD1. V dropped 2 bases and J dropped 7; count of bases not matched to a gene: 6. This CDR3 comprises 16 residues. Germline V gene sequence: CDR1 LGHNA, CDR2 YNFKEQ. CDR3: CASSQRAGTGGQPQHF. The CDR3 DNA follows: TGTGCCAGCAGCCAAAGAGCCGGGACAGGGGGCCAGCCCCAGCATTTT.

This rearrangement joins TRBV7-2 to TRBJ2-3; 10 bases agree with TRBD1. CDR3 length equals 15 residues. J was trimmed by 3 bases and V by 6 bases; bases with no gene match: 6. Germline V gives CDR1 SGHTA, CDR2 FQGNSA. The CDR3 DNA reads as TGTGCCAGCAGAAGACAGGGGGCTAGGACAGATACGCAGTATTTT. It yields the protein CASRRQGARTDTQYF.